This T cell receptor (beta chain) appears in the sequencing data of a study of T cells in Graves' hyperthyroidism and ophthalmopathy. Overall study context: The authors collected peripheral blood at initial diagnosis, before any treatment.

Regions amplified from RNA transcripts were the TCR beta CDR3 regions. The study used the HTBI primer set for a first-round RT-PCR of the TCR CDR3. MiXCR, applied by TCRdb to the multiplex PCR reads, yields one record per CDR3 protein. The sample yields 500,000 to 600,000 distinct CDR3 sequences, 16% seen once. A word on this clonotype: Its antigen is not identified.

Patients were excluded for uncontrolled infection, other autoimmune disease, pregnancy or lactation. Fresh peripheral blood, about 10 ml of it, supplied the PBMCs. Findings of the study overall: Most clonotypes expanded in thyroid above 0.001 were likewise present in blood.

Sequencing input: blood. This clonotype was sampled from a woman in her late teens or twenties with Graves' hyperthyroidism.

CDR3 sequence reads: CASSQRDFSGYTF. The CDR3 nucleotides are TGTGCCAGCAGCCAGCGGGATTTTTCTGGCTACACCTTC. This chain joins TRBV7-9 and TRBJ1-2; D is unclear. Per germline, CDR1 SEHNR and CDR2 FQNEAQ (reference sequence). With 5 bases removed from V and 7 bases from J, the gap between germline ends came to 14 bases. This CDR3 region has 13 residues.